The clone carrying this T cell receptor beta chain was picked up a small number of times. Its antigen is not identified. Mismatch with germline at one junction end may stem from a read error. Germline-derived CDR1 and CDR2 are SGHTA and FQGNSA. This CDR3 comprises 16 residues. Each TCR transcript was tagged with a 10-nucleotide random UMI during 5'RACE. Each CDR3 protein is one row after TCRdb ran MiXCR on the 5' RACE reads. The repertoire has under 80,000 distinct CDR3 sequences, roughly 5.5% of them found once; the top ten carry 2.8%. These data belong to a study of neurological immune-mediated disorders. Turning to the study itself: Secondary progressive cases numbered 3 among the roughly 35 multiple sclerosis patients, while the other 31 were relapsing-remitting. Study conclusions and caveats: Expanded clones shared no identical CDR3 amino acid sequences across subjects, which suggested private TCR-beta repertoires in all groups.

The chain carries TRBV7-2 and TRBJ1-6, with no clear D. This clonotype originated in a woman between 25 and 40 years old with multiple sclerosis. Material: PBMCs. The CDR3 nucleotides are TGTGCCAGCAGCCTAGGGCGCAGGCGTGCGGATTCACCCCTCAACTTT. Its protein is CASSLGRRRADSPLNF. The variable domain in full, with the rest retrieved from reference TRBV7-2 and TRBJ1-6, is GAGVSQSPSNKVTEKGKDVELRCDPISGHTALYWYRQSLGQGLEFLIYFQGNSAPDKSGLPSDRFSAERTGGSVSTLTIQRTQQEDSAVYLCASSLGRRRADSPLNFGNGTRLTVT.